The 20 T cell receptor beta chains given below trace back to one sample, sequenced in a study of blood T cell repertoires in COVID-19. This table comes from immunoSEQ multiplex PCR, and its TCRdb copy is limited to in-frame clones, with some not included. The table lists approximately 54,000 clones, around 80% of them singletons, with 7.5% to 8.5% in the top ten. Sequencing was carried out using peripheral blood. These receptors all come from a human donor in a cohort sampled during active COVID-19.

This chain links TRBV5-1 with TRBJ2-3, with a weak D call TRBD2 (5 bases). The ends were cut back, 5 bases at V and 1 base at J, with 11 bases in the middle. This CDR3 region has 14 residues. CDR1 and CDR2 (germline): SGHRS, YFSETQ. CDR3 protein: CASRDSRGTDTQYF. The CDR3 nucleotides read TGCGCCAGCAGGGACTCTAGGGGCACAGATACGCAGTATTTT.

The V and J genes are TRBV27 and TRBJ1-2; TRBD1 aligns across 9 bases. The germline V gene encodes CDR1 MNHEY and CDR2 SMNVEV (reference sequence). The CDR3 has 15 amino acids. Trimming cost V 5 bases and J 0 bases; bases outside gene matches: 4. CDR3 nucleotides: TGTGCCAGCAGTCCATGGGACAGGGCTAACTATGGCTACACCTTC. This codes for CASSPWDRANYGYTF.

The chain combines TRBV28 with TRBJ1-4, with 9 bases fitting TRBD1. CDR3 length: 15 amino acids. The ends lost 6 bases at V and 7 bases at J; junction bases unmatched: 9. CDR1 MDHEN and CDR2 SYDVKM come from the germline V gene. CDR3 bases: TGTGCCAGCAGGCCACCGGGACAGGGTGTTGAAAAACTGTTTTTT. It is translated as CASRPPGQGVEKLFF.

This sequence joins TRBV7-2 and TRBJ2-7; D might be TRBD2 (6 bases). The CDR3 consists of 14 residues. CDR1 is SGHTA and CDR2 is FQGNSA in the germline V gene. Between the trimmed V and J ends, which lost 3 bases and 2 bases, there was a span of 11 bases. The CDR3 DNA is TGTGCCAGCAGCTTTAGCGGCCCCACCTACGAGCAGTACTTC. Translated: CASSFSGPTYEQYF.

J is TRBJ2-1 and V is TRBV19; D possibly corresponds to TRBD1 (6 bases). This CDR3 contains 15 residues. V dropped 4 bases and J dropped 3 bases, with 13 bases sitting between them. Germline V gene lookup returns CDR1 LNHDA and CDR2 SQIVND (reference sequence). The CDR3 DNA reads TGTGCCAGTAGTAGACAGGTCACCTACTACAATGAGCAGTTCTTC. This translates into CASSRQVTYYNEQFF.

This chain uses TRBV18 with TRBJ1-1; D gene ambiguous. The V gene's germline CDR1 is KGHSH and CDR2 LQKENI. The germline V and J ends were trimmed by 4 bases and 5 bases, with 17 bases remaining between them. There are 15 residues in the CDR3. The CDR3 reads CASSRYDPRGTEAFF. The CDR3 DNA follows: TGTGCCAGCTCACGATACGACCCCAGAGGGACTGAAGCTTTCTTT.

Only one count was recorded for this clone. The CDR3 region is CASSLAGTGATTEAFF. Here the CDR3 DNA reads TGTGCCAGCAGCTTGGCCGGGACAGGGGCTACCACTGAAGCTTTCTTT. The chain uses TRBV5-4 and TRBJ1-1; 10 bases are shared with TRBD1. Unmatched junction bases numbered 6, after V lost 0 bases and J lost 4 bases. CDR1 SGHNT and CDR2 YYREEE come from the germline V gene (reference sequence). The CDR3 totals 16 residues.

The genes are TRBV15 and TRBJ2-7, with no clear D. This CDR3 comprises 14 residues. The germline gives CDR1 LNHNV, CDR2 YYDKDF (reference sequence). V shed 4 bases and J shed 0 bases, with 10 bases lying between them. The CDR3 DNA reads TGTGCCACCAGCATGCCGGAGAGCTCCTACGAGCAGTACTTC. Its protein is CATSMPESSYEQYF. Drawing the rest from reference TRBV15 and TRBJ2-7, the complete variable domain is DAMVIQNPRYQVTQFGKPVTLSCSQTLNHNVMYWYQQKSSQAPKLLFHYYDKDFNNEADTPDNFQSRRPNTSFCFLDIRSPGLGDTAMYLCATSMPESSYEQYFGPGTRLTVT.

The rearrangement links TRBV24-1 to TRBJ1-5, with 8 nucleotides matching TRBD1. Germline V gives CDR1 KGHDR, CDR2 SFDVKD. Trimming at V came to 9 bases and at J to 2 bases, leaving 5 bases not matched to a gene. The CDR3 covers 14 residues. The CDR3, as DNA: TGTGCCACCCGCGGACAGGGACGCAATCAGCCCCAGCATTTT. This codes for CATRGQGRNQPQHF.

The CDR3 DNA reads TGTGCCACCAGTGTTGGGGGGACAGGGAACGAAAAACTGTTTTTT. Its translation: CATSVGGTGNEKLFF. The J gene is TRBJ1-4, the V gene TRBV24-1; TRBD1 agrees at 9 bases. This CDR3 has 15 amino acids. After removal of 5 bases from V and 8 bases from J, the junction contained 8 bases not matched to a gene. In germline, CDR1 is KGHDR, CDR2 SFDVKD.

The V gene is TRBV19, the J gene TRBJ2-7; no reliable D call. The CDR3 runs to 13 residues. Trimming shortened V by 5 bases and J by 5 bases, and 13 bases separated the two germline ends. In germline, CDR1 is LNHDA, CDR2 SQIVND (reference sequence). CDR3 sequence (DNA): TGTGCCAGTAGTCAGACACCGAAGAACGAGCAGTACTTC. Translation gives CASSQTPKNEQYF. Filled out from reference TRBV19 and TRBJ2-7, the complete variable domain reads DGGITQSPKYLFRKEGQNVTLSCEQNLNHDAMYWYRQDPGQGLRLIYYSQIVNDFQKGDIAEGYSVSREKKESFPLTVTSAQKNPTAFYLCASSQTPKNEQYFGPGTRLTVT.

The chain has TRBV3-1 (or the pseudogene TRBV3-2) and TRBJ2-7; D not certain. The CDR3 extends over 11 amino acids. V was clipped by 3 bases and J by 6 bases, with 6 bases between them. CDR1 and CDR2 from the germline V gene are LGHDT and YNNKEL (reference sequence). The CDR3 bases are TGTGCCAGCAGCCAGACACGCGAGCAGTACTTC. This sequence encodes CASSQTREQYF.

A single count supports this clone. V usage is TRBV24-1 and J usage is TRBJ2-1, with 9 bases that match TRBD2. The germline gives CDR1 KGHDR, CDR2 SFDVKD. V lost 0 bases, J lost 6 bases, and 2 bases stayed unmatched. The CDR3 is 15 amino acids. In DNA form, the CDR3 reads TGTGCCACCAGTGATTTGGGACTAGCGTCCAATGAGCAGTTCTTC. This codes for CATSDLGLASNEQFF.

The V call is TRBV5-4, the J call TRBJ1-1; maybe TRBD1 (5 bases). V was trimmed by 4 bases and J by 4 bases, leaving 14 bases between them. The CDR3 covers 14 residues. In germline, CDR1 is SGHNT, CDR2 YYREEE (reference sequence). The CDR3 region is CASSIGQTTTEAFF. DNA for the CDR3: TGTGCCAGCAGCATCGGACAAACGACCACTGAAGCTTTCTTT.

The gene calls are TRBV30 and TRBJ2-2; 12 positions match TRBD2. This CDR3 comprises 19 residues. Germline-derived CDR1 and CDR2 are GTSNPN and SVGIG (reference sequence). V lost 5 bases to trimming and J lost 3 bases; unmatched junction nucleotides: 16. CDR3 amino acids: CAWGVSRLAGVGDTGELFF. The CDR3 bases are TGTGCCTGGGGAGTCTCGAGACTAGCGGGAGTAGGGGACACCGGGGAGCTGTTTTTT. The full variable domain, completed using reference TRBV30 and TRBJ2-2, is SQTIHQWPATLVQPVGSPLSLECTVEGTSNPNLYWYRQAAGRGLQLLFYSVGIGQISSEVPQNLSASRPQDRQFILSSKKLLLSDSGFYLCAWGVSRLAGVGDTGELFFGEGSRLTVL.

The chain recombines TRBV9 with TRBJ2-2, with D unresolved. The CDR3 length is 15 residues. With 0 bases removed from V and 1 base from J, the gap between germline ends came to 7 bases. In germline, CDR1 is SGDLS, CDR2 YYNGEE. CDR3 in DNA: TGTGCCAGCAGCGTAGATCCCCTGAACACCGGGGAGCTGTTTTTT. It yields the protein CASSVDPLNTGELFF.

The V gene is TRBV4-2, the J gene TRBJ2-3; TRBD2 matches at 13 bases. The V segment lost 1 base and the J segment 5 bases; nucleotides outside the gene matches: 9. From germline, CDR1 is LGHNA and CDR2 YNFKEQ. This CDR3 contains 18 residues. This chain's CDR3 is CASSQARTSGSEVDTQYF. The CDR3 region has the DNA TGTGCCAGCAGCCAAGCCAGGACTAGCGGGAGTGAGGTAGATACGCAGTATTTT.

The chain carries TRBV10-3 and TRBJ2-7; 10 positions agree with TRBD2. Per the germline V gene, CDR1 is ENHRY and CDR2 is SYGVKD. The CDR3 runs 15 residues. Trimming removed 2 bases from V and 4 bases from J; junction bases left unmatched: 5. CDR3 DNA sequence: TGTGCCATCAGTGAGGGTCTAGCGGGAGAATACGAGCAGTACTTC. It encodes CAISEGLAGEYEQYF.

In DNA form, the CDR3 reads TGTGCCAGCAGGGCCCAGACTGCGGGCACTGAAGCTTTCTTT. This gives the protein CASRAQTAGTEAFF. The chain joins TRBV11-3 to TRBJ1-1; D call uncertain. V lost 6 bases, J lost 4 bases, and 15 bases lay in between. There are 14 residues in the CDR3. Germline V gives CDR1 SGHNT, CDR2 YENEEA.

This rearrangement joins TRBV7-2 to TRBJ1-1; D is undetermined. Germline V lookup: CDR1 SGHTA, CDR2 FQGNSA. Between the trimmed V and J ends, which lost 5 bases and 6 bases, there was a span of 13 bases. The CDR3 covers 13 residues. CDR3 protein: CASSPEFWAEAFF. CDR3 nucleotide sequence: TGTGCCAGCAGCCCGGAGTTTTGGGCTGAAGCTTTCTTT.